The TCR beta chain under discussion was sequenced for a study of T cells in Graves' hyperthyroidism and ophthalmopathy. This clonotype was observed at least ten times. Its antigen remains unknown. Amplified TCR beta CDR3 regions derived from RNA transcripts. TCR CDR3 underwent first-round RT-PCR with the HTBI primer set. One entry per CDR3 protein results from TCRdb running MiXCR on the multiplex PCR reads. Of about 520,000 distinct CDR3 sequences in the sample, around 24% were seen once. Germline V gives CDR1 KGHDR, CDR2 SFDVKD. The CDR3 contains 11 residues. V shed 3 bases and J shed 4 bases, with 0 bases lying between them. Regarding the study as a whole: Most expanded thyroid clonotypes above 0.001 also appeared in blood.

The receptor was isolated from a woman aged 25 to 39 with Graves' ophthalmopathy. The genes are TRBV24-1 and TRBJ2-4, with D uncertain. Sequencing was done on a sample of blood. CDR3 coding DNA: TGTGCCACCAGTGATAAAAACATTCAGTACTTC. This encodes CATSDKNIQYF.